A selection of T cell receptor beta chains follows, all from one sample in a study of CD8+ T cells in alopecia areata. Using immunoSEQ multiplex PCR, the repertoire was profiled, and TCRdb retains in-frame clones only, with some absent. The repertoire holds approximately 180,000 clones, with over 55% as singletons. Here the sequenced sample was CD4+ T cells sorted from blood, taken at week 0. The origin of the receptors is a human donor with alopecia areata. Each CDR3 is given with its conserved first and last residue. Fields, in order: V gene, J gene, D gene, clone size, CDR3 DNA, CDR3 protein. D genes are given only for firm matches. Size values are once, few and many counts, or a class for expanded clones, and some rows have none.

TRBV10-3	TRBJ2-7	.	many	TGTGCCACCCAAGGGGGATACGAGCAGTACTTC	CATQGGYEQYF
TRBV7-2	TRBJ2-4	.	.	TGTGCCAGCAGCTCCCAGGGGTCGATGAACATTCAGTACTTC	CASSSQGSMNIQYF
TRBV11-3	TRBJ1-1	.	.	TGTGCCAGCAGCCACTCCAACCCGACTGCTTTCTTT	CASSHSNPTAFF
TRBV30	TRBJ2-7	.	.	TGTGCCTGGAGTGTACTACTATCCCCCACCTACGAGCAGTACTTC	CAWSVLLSPTYEQYF
TRBV6-5	TRBJ1-4	.	.	TGTGCCAGCAGTTACGGGACAACTAATGAAAAACTGTTTTTT	CASSYGTTNEKLFF
TRBV29-1	TRBJ2-1	.	.	TGCAGCGTTGACGGGTTCTCCTACAATGAGCAGTTCTTC	CSVDGFSYNEQFF
TRBV9	TRBJ2-3	.	.	TGTGCCAGCAGCGTAGGGGGCGGGACGGCCCCAGCAGATACGCAGTATTTT	CASSVGGGTAPADTQYF
TRBV4-3	TRBJ2-7	.	once	TGCGCCAGCAGCCAAGAACTCCACTACGAGCAGTACTTC	CASSQELHYEQYF
TRBV7-8	TRBJ2-1	.	.	TGTGCCAGCAGCAAAAACAGGGTCTCCGGGGGTGAGCAGTTCTTC	CASSKNRVSGGEQFF
TRBV9	TRBJ1-2	.	few	TGTGCCAGCAGCACCACAGTTAGGGTTGACTATGGCTACACCTTC	CASSTTVRVDYGYTF
TRBV30	TRBJ2-7	.	.	TGTGCCTGGAGTCACCTCTACGAGCAGTACTTC	CAWSHLYEQYF
TRBV18	TRBJ1-1	.	.	TGTGCCAGCTCTCCTACCATGGGATCAAGAAACACTGAAGCTTTCTTT	CASSPTMGSRNTEAFF
TRBV6-1	TRBJ2-3	.	.	TGTGCCAGCAGTGAAGATCAGGGATGGAGGACAGATACGCAGTATTTT	CASSEDQGWRTDTQYF
TRBV7-2	TRBJ1-1	.	few	TGTGCCAGCAGCTTAGCTGAGGTTACTGAAGCTTTCTTT	CASSLAEVTEAFF
TRBV23-1	TRBJ1-6	TRBD1	.	TGCGCCAGCAGTCGAGGGGACAGCACATACAATTCACCCCTCCACTTT	CASSRGDSTYNSPLHF
TRBV30	TRBJ2-1	.	.	TGTGCCTGGTCGAAAGGGTTTGAGCAGTTCTTC	CAWSKGFEQFF
TRBV30	TRBJ1-2	.	.	TGTGCCTGGAGTGTACTGGGGAGCTATGGCTACACCTTC	CAWSVLGSYGYTF
TRBV4-3	TRBJ2-6	.	.	TGCGCCAGCAGTTCGGCCGGGGCCAACGTCCTGACTTTC	CASSSAGANVLTF
TRBV5-4	TRBJ2-2	.	few	TGTGCCAGCAGCTCCCCCGGGACCACCGGGGAGCTGTTTTTT	CASSSPGTTGELFF
TRBV6-1	TRBJ2-3	TRBD1	.	TGTGCCAGCTACCGGGACAGGGGGTATCATACGCAGTATTTT	CASYRDRGYHTQYF
TRBV29-1	TRBJ2-4	TRBD1	few	TGCAGCGGGACAGGGGACGGGGCCATTCAGTACTTC	CSGTGDGAIQYF
TRBV7-2	TRBJ2-6	.	.	TGTGCCAGCAGTCAAGACCTATCTGGGGCCAACGTCCTGACTTTC	CASSQDLSGANVLTF
TRBV5-1	TRBJ1-2	.	few	TGCGCCAGCAGCTCGACAGCCGAGTATGGCTACACCTTC	CASSSTAEYGYTF